The rows below give T cell receptor beta chains drawn from one sample of a study of T cell responses to AZD1222 COVID-19 vaccine. Sequencing used immunoSEQ multiplex PCR; TCRdb keeps in-frame clones, though not all of them. The sample contains some 100,000 clones, 85% to 90% of which appear only once. Sequences were derived from peripheral blood, sampled on day 0 of AZD1222 vaccination. These TCRs come from an adult in good health. The CDR3 runs from the conserved cysteine through the conserved F or W. A D gene is named only where the DNA matches it firmly. Rows may omit the clone size; those that give it use once, few, many or a size class.

V	J	D	size	DNA	CDR3
TRBV2	TRBJ2-2	-	-	TGTGCCAGCAGCCAGGGGGGTACGACCGGGGAGCTGTTTTTT	CASSQGGTTGELFF
TRBV4-3	TRBJ2-3	TRBD2	few	TGCGCCAGCAGCCAAGATCCGGTAGCGGGGGTGGTCTCTAAGCAGTATTTT	CASSQDPVAGVVSKQYF
TRBV6-5	TRBJ1-5	-	-	TGTGCCAGCAGTTCCCAGGGTGAACGAGGCAATCAGCCCCAGCATTTT	CASSSQGERGNQPQHF
TRBV18	TRBJ1-2	TRBD1	-	TGTGCCAGCTCACCAAGAACAGGGGCACGGGGGGATGGCTACACCTTC	CASSPRTGARGDGYTF
TRBV24-1	TRBJ2-1	TRBD2	-	TGTGCCACCAGTACAGTTAGCGGGGGGGCACATGAGCAGTTCTTC	CATSTVSGGAHEQFF
TRBV27	TRBJ1-4	TRBD1	-	TGTGCCAGCAGCCCGCTCGCAGGGGGGGTGGAAACTAATGAAAAACTGTTTTTT	CASSPLAGGVETNEKLFF
TRBV9	TRBJ1-3	TRBD1	once	TGTGCCAGCAGCCCGGGGACAGGGTCTGGAAACACCATATATTTT	CASSPGTGSGNTIYF
TRBV19	TRBJ1-2	-	few	TGTGCCAGTAGTATAAAGGGGGGCTCCTCCTATGGCTACACCTTC	CASSIKGGSSYGYTF
TRBV19	TRBJ1-5	-	-	TGTGCCAGTAGTATCGGTCCCCAACAGGTTCCGAATCAGCCCCAGCATTTT	CASSIGPQQVPNQPQHF
TRBV6-5	TRBJ1-3	-	-	TGTGCCAGCAGACCCTCATCGGGAAACACCATATATTTT	CASRPSSGNTIYF
TRBV7-9	TRBJ1-5	TRBD1	once	TGTGCCAGCAGCCGCGACAGGGAGCGTCAGCCCCAGCATTTT	CASSRDRERQPQHF
TRBV5-4	TRBJ1-1	-	-	TGTGCCAGCAGCTTGGCCAGGGGCGGGAACACTGAAGCTTTCTTT	CASSLARGGNTEAFF
TRBV6-2/TRBV6-3	TRBJ1-2	TRBD1	-	TGTGCCAGCAGTTACTCCGGACAGGGTAACTATGGCTACACCTTC	CASSYSGQGNYGYTF
TRBV29-1	TRBJ2-4	-	-	TGCAGCGTTCGCCCGGTGGGGCACAACATTCAGTACTTC	CSVRPVGHNIQYF
TRBV5-6	TRBJ1-4	-	-	TGTGCCAGCAGCTTGTTACAGGTGGAGAAACTGTTTTTT	CASSLLQVEKLFF
TRBV27	TRBJ1-1	-	few	TGTGCCAGCAGATTCGCCGTTCAAACTGAAGCTTTCTTT	CASRFAVQTEAFF
TRBV3-1/TRBV3-2	TRBJ1-1	-	-	TGTGCCAGCAGCCAGACCAGGGGTACTGAAGCTTTCTTT	CASSQTRGTEAFF
TRBV28	TRBJ1-3	TRBD1	-	TGTGCCAGCAGTACCGGGACAGCCTTAAACACCATATATTTT	CASSTGTALNTIYF
TRBV7-2	TRBJ1-3	TRBD1	-	TGTGCCAGCAGCGCCGGGACAGGGAGTACCGGGCCCCATTTT	CASSAGTGSTGPHF
TRBV7-6	TRBJ1-4	-	-	TGTGCCAGCAGCCACCCGGGGTATGGCGAAAAACTGTTTTTT	CASSHPGYGEKLFF
TRBV15	TRBJ1-1	-	-	TGTGCCACCAGCAGAGATTTCGGAAACATGAACACTGAAGCTTTCTTT	CATSRDFGNMNTEAFF